This T cell receptor beta chain was captured in a study of blood T cells in healthy people across ages. General study points: Observed TCR beta diversity per million T cells went down as age went up. This fall followed a roughly linear course with age. Long-lived donors had more naive CD4+ cells and higher diversity than aged donors. As naive T cell percentage varied, TCR beta diversity correlated strongly with it.

Alongside a J-beta primer mix, a sample-barcoded 5' primer served in a second PCR lasting about 6 to 11 cycles. One entry per CDR3 protein, called by TCRdb with MiXCR from the 5' RACE reads. This repertoire shows approximately 800,000 distinct CDR3 sequences, 58% found once; its top ten account for 22%. This clonotype has a handful of counts. The target antigen is unknown. Donors gave around 9.8 milliliters of peripheral blood apiece. Sequences were obtained from blood. The clonotype was recovered from a man younger than 40 in good health.

CDR3 coding DNA: TGCAGTGCTTCTAACACACGCTCTGGGGCCAACGTCCTGACTTTC. This translates into CSASNTRSGANVLTF. The rearrangement uses TRBV20-1 and TRBJ2-6; D unclear. CDR3 length: 15 residues. Trimming cost V 5 bases and J 0 bases, with 11 bases left between them. The V gene's germline CDR1 is DFQATT and CDR2 SNEGSKA (reference sequence).